Given below is one TCR beta chain in context. Reverse transcription used about 0.45 to 1 ug RNA and random hexamers. One entry per CDR3 protein results from TCRdb running MiXCR on the immunoSEQ multiplex PCR reads. The table shows fewer than 150,000 distinct CDR3 sequences, with more than 75% occurring only once. The sample comes from a study of CD8 T cells in Susac syndrome. CDR1 is MNHEY and CDR2 is SMNVEV in the germline V gene (reference sequence). V was shortened by 4 bases and J by 4 bases, with 4 bases between the two germline ends. This CDR3 region has 12 residues. The source is a human donor with multiple sclerosis. This chain uses TRBV27 with TRBJ2-2; D call uncertain. The sequencing input was CD8+ T cells from PBMCs. The DNA for the CDR3 is TGTGCCAGCAGTTCTCTCACCGGGGAGCTGTTTTTT. It codes for CASSSLTGELFF.